The present T cell receptor beta chain was sequenced within a study of regulatory T cells in long-lasting Graves disease. Time point: newly diagnosed GD, antithyroid drugs for less than 3 months. From RNA extracted from PBMCs, the TCR library was made. EDTA tubes were used for drawing around 8.8 milliliters of peripheral blood. The CDR3 loop spans 14 amino acids. Germline CDR1 LNHNV, CDR2 YYDKDF (reference sequence). V was clipped by 1 base and J by 3 bases, with 10 bases between them. Notes on the study in general: TRBV28, TRBJ1-2 and TRBJ2-5 emerged as the favored segments in persistent disease. Persistent patients shared more public clonotypes (roughly 2,800) than new patients (nearly 1,000). Persistent Graves' cases showed lower TCR diversity than newly diagnosed cases.

There are a few counts of this clonotype. The antigen is unknown. For TCR beta, libraries came from iRepertoire HTBI primers and Arm-PCR of CDR3 regions. TCRdb processed the multiplex PCR reads anew with MiXCR; each CDR3 protein has one entry. The sample has approximately 230,000 distinct CDR3 sequences; around 18% are singletons. Sequenced here: peripheral blood mononuclear cells (PBMCs), sampled at new diagnosis, from a patient treated with antithyroid drugs. The TCR was taken from a female donor with Graves disease. J is TRBJ2-7 and V is TRBV15, with D maybe TRBD1 (6 bases). The CDR3 spells CATSRARGDYEQYF. Written as DNA, the CDR3 is TGTGCCACCAGCAGAGCCAGGGGCGACTACGAGCAGTACTTC.